Each of the 25 T cell receptor beta chains below was sequenced from the same sample in a study of T-cell reconstitution after alpha-beta-depleted transplantation in children. Preparation of the TCRbeta library used unique molecular identifiers. TCRdb recomputed calls from the PCR reads with MiXCR, one row per CDR3 protein. The sample records some 490,000 distinct CDR3 sequences, about 12% being singletons. The sequenced sample was PBMCs from the stem cell graft donor, obtained from the stem cell graft. The receptors derive from a human donor who donated a stem cell graft to a child with combined immunodeficiency.

Many counts were recorded for this clonotype. The chain combines TRBV29-1 with TRBJ2-5, with D perhaps TRBD2 (5 bases). V lost 6 bases, J lost 4 bases, and 15 bases lay in between. The germline V gene encodes CDR1 SQVTM and CDR2 ANQGSEA. The CDR3 consists of 13 residues. CDR3 protein: CSVMTGNGETQYF. DNA for the CDR3: TGCAGCGTCATGACGGGGAACGGAGAGACCCAGTACTTC.

In its sample, this clonotype was seen a few times. The chain carries TRBV15 and TRBJ2-7; TRBD1 is a possible D gene (5 bases). CDR1 is LNHNV, CDR2 YYDKDF, per germline (reference sequence). CDR3 length equals 14 residues. Trimming removed 3 bases at V and 0 bases at J, with 9 bases between. The CDR3 spells CATSSKTDSYEQYF. CDR3 nucleotide sequence: TGTGCCACCAGCAGCAAGACAGACTCCTACGAGCAGTACTTC.

The V call is TRBV29-1, the J call TRBJ2-1; 9 bases are shared with TRBD1. V dropped 5 bases and J dropped 4; count of bases not matched to a gene: 6. Germline V gene data show CDR1 as SQVTM and CDR2 as ANQGSEA. The CDR3 loop spans 14 amino acids. CDR3 amino acids: CSVLQGALYNEQFF. The CDR3 coding sequence is TGCAGCGTTTTACAGGGGGCACTATACAATGAGCAGTTCTTC.

There are a few counts of this clonotype. This chain uses TRBV7-9 with TRBJ2-2; D call uncertain. This CDR3 has 14 amino acids. Trimming took 5 bases from V and 5 from J, leaving 12 bases between them. Germline CDR1 SEHNR, CDR2 FQNEAQ (reference sequence). CDR3 bases: TGTGCCAGCAGCCCGCCCTCCGGGACCGGGGAGCTGTTTTTT. Protein sequence: CASSPPSGTGELFF.

This chain links TRBV7-2 with TRBJ2-5; TRBD2 matches at 8 bases. V was clipped by 1 base and J by 6 bases; unmatched bases: 7. The CDR3 covers 15 residues. Per the germline V gene, CDR1 is SGHTA and CDR2 is FQGNSA. DNA of the CDR3: TGTGCCAGCAGCTTAGACGGGGGGGCTACTAAGACCCAGTACTTC. It yields the protein CASSLDGGATKTQYF.

This clonotype was picked up many times. The CDR3 spells CASSYSTGGGWETQYF. The CDR3 coding sequence is TGTGCCAGCAGTTACTCCACCGGCGGGGGGTGGGAGACCCAGTACTTC. The chain couples TRBV6-5 to TRBJ2-5; 8 bases agree with TRBD2. This CDR3 has 16 amino acids. Losses at the gene ends were 0 bases for V and 5 bases for J; bases not matched to a gene: 8. The germline gives CDR1 MNHEY, CDR2 SVGAGI.

This clonotype was picked up a small number of times. The chain uses TRBV20-1 and TRBJ1-2; D ambiguous. The length of the CDR3 is 11 residues. V shed 0 bases and J shed 4 bases, with 3 bases lying between them. Germline CDR1 and CDR2: DFQATT and SNEGSKA (reference sequence). The CDR3 region is CSARDSYGYTF. As DNA, the CDR3 is TGCAGTGCTAGAGATAGCTATGGCTACACCTTC.

This clonotype was seen many times. V is TRBV5-1 and J is TRBJ2-7, with TRBD1 as a possible D gene (6 bases). With 5 bases removed from V and 3 bases from J, the gap between germline ends came to 9 bases. The germline gives CDR1 SGHRS, CDR2 YFSETQ. This CDR3 contains 12 residues. The CDR3: CASRRDNYEQYF. The DNA for the CDR3 is TGCGCCAGCAGAAGGGACAACTACGAGCAGTACTTC.

This clonotype appeared a few times. The gene calls are TRBV7-3 and TRBJ2-7; tentatively, D is TRBD1 (5 bases). CDR3 size: 13 residues. Looked up from germline, CDR1 is SGHTA and CDR2 is FQGTGA. The ends were cut back, 4 bases at V and 4 bases at J, with 11 bases in the middle. DNA of the CDR3: TGTGCCAGCAGCTGGCGAAGGGGTTACGAGCAGTACTTC. Translating it yields CASSWRRGYEQYF. The whole variable domain, filled in from reference TRBV7-3 and TRBJ2-7, reads GAGVSQTPSNKVTEKGKYVELRCDPISGHTALYWYRQSLGQGPEFLIYFQGTGAADDSGLPNDRFFAVRPEGSVSTLKIQRTERGDSAVYLCASSWRRGYEQYFGPGTRLTVT.

This clonotype was picked up a small number of times. The rearrangement joins TRBV28 to TRBJ2-3, with D perhaps TRBD2 (5 bases). The germline V gene has CDR1 MDHEN and CDR2 SYDVKM. Trimming left V 6 bases short and J 10 bases short, with 17 bases between. The CDR3 consists of 13 residues. In nucleotides, the CDR3 is TGTGCCAGCAGCCGGGCCGCGTGGACTGCGCAGTATTTT. It specifies CASSRAAWTAQYF.

Points on this clonotype: At one of its ends the junction is not consistent with the germline gene, which may arise from a read error. The V and J genes are TRBV10-3 and TRBJ1-1; D is possibly TRBD1 (5 bases). CDR3 length: 18 amino acids. CDR1 is ENHRY, CDR2 SYGVKD, per germline. The CDR3 protein is CTISFRLRGPWGNTEAFF. DNA of the CDR3: TGTACCATCAGTTTTCGACTCCGGGGACCTTGGGGGAACACTGAAGCTTTCTTT.

The genes are TRBV5-1 and TRBJ2-1, with 7 bases identical to TRBD2. V shed 1 base and J 0 bases; nucleotides not matched to a gene: 13. The length of the CDR3 is 19 residues. Germline V gives CDR1 SGHRS, CDR2 YFSETQ. The CDR3 DNA is TGCGCCAGCAGCTTGCGGAGCGGGGCCCACTCGAGCTCCTACAATGAGCAGTTCTTC. The encoded protein is CASSLRSGAHSSSYNEQFF.

This clonotype was found many times. The rearrangement links TRBV3-1 to TRBJ2-7; D gene uncertain. Germline values: CDR1 LGHDT, CDR2 YNNKEL (reference sequence). The CDR3 covers 13 residues. The germline V and J ends were trimmed by 5 bases and 6 bases, with 14 bases remaining between them. Written as DNA, the CDR3 is TGTGCCAGCAGCTACTCCTCTTGGAGCGAGCAGTACTTC. Protein sequence: CASSYSSWSEQYF.

This clonotype was seen repeatedly, ten times or more. This sequence joins TRBV6-5 and TRBJ2-7; no clear D gene. CDR3 length equals 13 residues. V lost 5 bases and J lost 3, with 11 bases in between. Per the germline V gene, CDR1 is MNHEY and CDR2 is SVGAGI. The CDR3: CASSQDRFYEQYF. The CDR3 nucleotides are TGTGCCAGCAGTCAGGACCGTTTCTACGAGCAGTACTTC.

In its sample, this clonotype was seen a few times. This rearrangement joins TRBV5-1 to TRBJ2-1; the match to TRBD1 covers 9 bases. The CDR3 spans 16 residues. V shed 4 bases, J shed 7 bases, and the junction held 12 bases outside the gene matches. Germline V lookup: CDR1 SGHRS, CDR2 YFSETQ. CDR3 sequence reads: CASSHDRTGEGNEQFF. The CDR3, as DNA: TGCGCCAGCAGCCACGATCGGACAGGGGAGGGGAATGAGCAGTTCTTC.

The chain combines TRBV20-1 with TRBJ2-1; D may be TRBD2 (5 bases). Germline loops: CDR1 DFQATT, CDR2 SNEGSKA (reference sequence). The CDR3 covers 15 residues. V shed 0 bases and J shed 3 bases, with 12 bases lying between them. CDR3: CSARDGGGNYNEQFF. The CDR3 region has the DNA TGCAGTGCTAGAGACGGAGGTGGCAACTACAATGAGCAGTTCTTC.

This clonotype showed up just a few times. The chain is built from TRBV7-8 and TRBJ2-7; 10 positions agree with TRBD2. After removal of 3 bases from V and 0 bases from J, the junction contained 5 bases not matched to a gene. Per germline, CDR1 SGHVS and CDR2 FQNEAQ. The CDR3 loop spans 16 amino acids. This CDR3 is CASSFRPSGSSYEQYF. Here the CDR3 DNA reads TGTGCCAGCAGCTTTAGGCCTAGCGGGAGCTCCTACGAGCAGTACTTC. Using reference TRBV7-8 and TRBJ2-7 for the parts outside the CDR3, the full variable domain is GAGVSQSPRYKVAKRGQDVALRCDPISGHVSLFWYQQALGQGPEFLTYFQNEAQLDKSGLPSDRFFAERPEGSVSTLKIQRTQQEDSAVYLCASSFRPSGSSYEQYFGPGTRLTVT.

CDR3 DNA: TGTGCCATCAGTGACATCGGACAGGGGGTCGGTGAACGGCCCCAGCATTTT. It translates to CAISDIGQGVGERPQHF. V is TRBV10-3 and J is TRBJ1-5, with 10 bases matching TRBD1. Germline CDR1 is ENHRY and CDR2 is SYGVKD. This CDR3 is built from 17 residues. V was pared by 3 bases and J by 9 bases, with 14 bases of the junction left unmatched.

The chain links TRBV20-1 to TRBJ1-1; 7 bases are a match to TRBD1. The V gene's germline CDR1 is DFQATT and CDR2 SNEGSKA (reference sequence). V was pared by 0 bases and J by 2 bases, with 9 bases of the junction left unmatched. The CDR3 covers 16 residues. The CDR3 DNA reads as TGCAGTGCTAGAGATCCGCGCCAGGGGGGAAACACTGAAGCTTTCTTT. Translated, it gives CSARDPRQGGNTEAFF.

The chain couples TRBV4-2 to TRBJ2-3; 10 nucleotides line up with TRBD2. The CDR3 contains 20 residues. The V segment lost 3 bases and the J segment 0 bases; nucleotides outside the gene matches: 15. Germline lookup yields CDR1 LGHNA and CDR2 YNFKEQ. CDR3 region: CASSQAGLAGDLLSTDTQYF. In nucleotides, the CDR3 is TGTGCCAGCAGCCAGGCCGGGCTAGCGGGGGACCTCTTAAGCACAGATACGCAGTATTTT.

This chain links TRBV10-3 with TRBJ1-1; TRBD1 matches 8 bases. Germline V gene data show CDR1 as ENHRY and CDR2 as SYGVKD. V was pared by 7 bases and J by 2 bases, with 6 bases of the junction left unmatched. The CDR3 is 14 residues long. The CDR3 loop is CAITLDRDNTEAFF. The CDR3 DNA reads as TGTGCCATCACCTTGGACAGGGACAACACTGAAGCTTTCTTT.

The rearrangement links TRBV20-1 to TRBJ2-5; the match to TRBD1 covers 8 bases. V was clipped by 2 bases and J by 7 bases; unmatched bases: 18. Germline-derived CDR1 and CDR2 are DFQATT and SNEGSKA (reference sequence). This CDR3 has 17 amino acids. Here the CDR3 reads CSARPWRTGTGRATQYF. In DNA, the CDR3 is TGCAGTGCTAGACCTTGGAGGACTGGGACAGGTCGGGCGACCCAGTACTTC.

This clonotype was recorded once. One end of the junction is discordant with germline, which a read error may explain. The chain is built from TRBV5-1 and TRBJ2-1; tentative D call: TRBD1 (6 bases). CDR1 and CDR2 from the germline V gene are SGHRS and YFSETQ. This CDR3 is 14 amino acids long. The CDR3 here is CPSSPRGSYNEQFF. CDR3 DNA sequence: TGCCCCAGCAGCCCCAGGGGTTCGTACAATGAGCAGTTCTTC.

Ten or more counts support this clonotype. CDR3 protein: CASSLYGWSSYNEQFF. CDR3 nucleotide sequence: TGCGCCAGCAGCTTGTATGGTTGGAGCTCCTACAATGAGCAGTTCTTC. V and J are TRBV5-1 and TRBJ2-1, with unresolved D. Germline loops: CDR1 SGHRS, CDR2 YFSETQ. The CDR3 is 16 residues long. V was clipped by 1 base and J by 0 bases, with 11 bases between them.

This clonotype was seen at least ten times. J is TRBJ1-4 and V is TRBV12-3 or TRBV12-4; unclear D gene. The CDR3 is 14 residues long. The ends were cut back, 6 bases at V and 0 bases at J, with 8 bases in the middle. The CDR3 region has the DNA TGTGCCAGCAGCCCGGCGACAACTAATGAAAAACTGTTTTTT. The encoded protein is CASSPATTNEKLFF.